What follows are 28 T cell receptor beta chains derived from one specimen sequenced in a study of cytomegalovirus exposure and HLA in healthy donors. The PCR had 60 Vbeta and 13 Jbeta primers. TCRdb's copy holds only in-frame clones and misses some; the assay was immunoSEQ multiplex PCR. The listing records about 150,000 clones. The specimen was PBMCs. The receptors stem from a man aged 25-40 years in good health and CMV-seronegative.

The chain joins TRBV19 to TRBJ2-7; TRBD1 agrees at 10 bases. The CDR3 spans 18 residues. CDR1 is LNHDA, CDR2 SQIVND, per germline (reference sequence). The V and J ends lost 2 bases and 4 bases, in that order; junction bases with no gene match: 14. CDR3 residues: CASSISTGGFLASYEQYF. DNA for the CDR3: TGTGCCAGTAGTATATCGACAGGGGGCTTCCTGGCCTCGTACGAGCAGTACTTC.

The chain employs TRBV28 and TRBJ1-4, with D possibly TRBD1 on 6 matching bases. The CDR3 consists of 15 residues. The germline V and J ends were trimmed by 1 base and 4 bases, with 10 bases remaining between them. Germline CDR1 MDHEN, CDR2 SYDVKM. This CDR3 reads CASSLSGGLNEKLFF. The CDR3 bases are TGTGCCAGCAGTTTATCGGGGGGGCTTAATGAAAAACTGTTTTTT.

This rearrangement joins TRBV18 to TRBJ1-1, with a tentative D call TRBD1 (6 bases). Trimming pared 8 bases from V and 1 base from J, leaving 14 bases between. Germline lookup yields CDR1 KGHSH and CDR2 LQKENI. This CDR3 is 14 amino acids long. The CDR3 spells CASTTMTGNTEAFF. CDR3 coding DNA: TGTGCCAGCACCACTATGACAGGGAACACTGAAGCTTTCTTT.

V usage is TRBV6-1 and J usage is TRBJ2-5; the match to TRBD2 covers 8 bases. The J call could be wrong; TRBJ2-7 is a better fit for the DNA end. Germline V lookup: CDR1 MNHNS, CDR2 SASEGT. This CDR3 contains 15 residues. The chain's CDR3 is CASSEAGTSSYEQYF. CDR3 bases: TGTGCCAGCAGTGAAGCCGGGACTAGCTCCTACGAGCAGTACTTC.

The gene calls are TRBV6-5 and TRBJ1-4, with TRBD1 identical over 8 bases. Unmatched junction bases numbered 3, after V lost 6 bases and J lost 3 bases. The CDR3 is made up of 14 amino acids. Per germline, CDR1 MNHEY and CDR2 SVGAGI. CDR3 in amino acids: CASSPDRANEKLFF. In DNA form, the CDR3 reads TGTGCCAGCAGCCCGGACAGGGCTAATGAAAAACTGTTTTTT.

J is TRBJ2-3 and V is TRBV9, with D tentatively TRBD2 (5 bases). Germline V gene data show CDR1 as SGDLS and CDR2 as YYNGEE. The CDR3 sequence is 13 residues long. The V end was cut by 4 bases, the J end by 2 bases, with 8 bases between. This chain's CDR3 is CASSLSVTDTQYF. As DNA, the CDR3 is TGTGCCAGCAGCCTTAGCGTCACAGATACGCAGTATTTT.

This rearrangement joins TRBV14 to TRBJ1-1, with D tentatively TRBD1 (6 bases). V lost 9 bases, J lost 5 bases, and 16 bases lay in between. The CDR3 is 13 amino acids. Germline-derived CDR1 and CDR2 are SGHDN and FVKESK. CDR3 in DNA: TGTGCCAGTTCTAAGAGTACAGGGACTGAAGCTTTCTTT. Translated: CASSKSTGTEAFF.

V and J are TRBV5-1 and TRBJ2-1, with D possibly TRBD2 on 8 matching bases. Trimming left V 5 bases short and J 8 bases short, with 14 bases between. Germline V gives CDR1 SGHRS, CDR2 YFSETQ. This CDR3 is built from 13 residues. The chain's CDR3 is CASRPGGGDEQFF. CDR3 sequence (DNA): TGCGCCAGCAGGCCGGGAGGGGGCGATGAGCAGTTCTTC.

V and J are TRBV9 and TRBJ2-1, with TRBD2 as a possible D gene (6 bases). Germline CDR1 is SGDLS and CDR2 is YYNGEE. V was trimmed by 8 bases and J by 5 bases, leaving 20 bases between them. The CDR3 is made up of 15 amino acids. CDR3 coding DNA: TGTGCCAGTAAGCGTAGCGGAGACTGGGACAATGAGCAGTTCTTC. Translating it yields CASKRSGDWDNEQFF.

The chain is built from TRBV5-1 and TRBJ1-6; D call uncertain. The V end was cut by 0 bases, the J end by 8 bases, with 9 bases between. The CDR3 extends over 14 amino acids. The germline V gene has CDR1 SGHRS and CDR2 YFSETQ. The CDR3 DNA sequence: TGCGCCAGCAGCTTGGGTGTAGCCGATTCACCCCTCCACTTT. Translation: CASSLGVADSPLHF.

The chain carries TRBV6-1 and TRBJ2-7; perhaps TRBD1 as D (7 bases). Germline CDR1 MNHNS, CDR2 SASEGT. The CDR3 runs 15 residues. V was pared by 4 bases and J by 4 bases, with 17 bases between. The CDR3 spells CASSVGTAGGYEQYF. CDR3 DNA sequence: TGTGCCAGCAGTGTCGGGACTGCAGGGGGGTACGAGCAGTACTTC.

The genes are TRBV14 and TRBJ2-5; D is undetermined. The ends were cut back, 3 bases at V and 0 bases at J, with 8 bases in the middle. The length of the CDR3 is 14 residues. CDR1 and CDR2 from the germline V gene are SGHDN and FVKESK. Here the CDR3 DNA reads TGTGCCAGCAGCCACCGACACTACCAAGAGACCCAGTACTTC. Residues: CASSHRHYQETQYF. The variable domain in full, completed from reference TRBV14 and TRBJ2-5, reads EAGVTQFPSHSVIEKGQTVTLRCDPISGHDNLYWYRRVMGKEIKFLLHFVKESKQDESGMPNNRFLAERTGGTYSTLKVQPAELEDSGVYFCASSHRHYQETQYFGPGTRLLVL.

The CDR3 bases are TGTGCCAGCAGTTTATCCCAGGGGGCTTACTATGGCTACACCTTC. Translated: CASSLSQGAYYGYTF. The chain combines TRBV28 with TRBJ1-2; 8 nucleotides match TRBD1. J gave up 3 bases and V 1 base, and 4 bases lay outside the gene matches. This CDR3 is 15 amino acids long. Germline V gives CDR1 MDHEN, CDR2 SYDVKM.

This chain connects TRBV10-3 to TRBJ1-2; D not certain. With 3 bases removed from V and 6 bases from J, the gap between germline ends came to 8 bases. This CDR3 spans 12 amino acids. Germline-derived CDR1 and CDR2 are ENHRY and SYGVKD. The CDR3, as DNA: TGTGCCATCAGTGACGGTATGAATGGCTACACCTTC. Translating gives CAISDGMNGYTF.

The CDR3: CASSHPPDREFYTIYF. The CDR3 region has the DNA TGCGCCAGCAGCCACCCGCCGGACAGGGAGTTCTACACCATATATTTT. The gene calls are TRBV4-1 and TRBJ1-3, with 8 bases matching TRBD1. The V gene end was trimmed by 3 bases and the J gene end by 8 bases; junction bases not matched to a gene: 12. The CDR3 runs 16 residues. Germline assignment: CDR1 MGHRA and CDR2 YSYEKL.

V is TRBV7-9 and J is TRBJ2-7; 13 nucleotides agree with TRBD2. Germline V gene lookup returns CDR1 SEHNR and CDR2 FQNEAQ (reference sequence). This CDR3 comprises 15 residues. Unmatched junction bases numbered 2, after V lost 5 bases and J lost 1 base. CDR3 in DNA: TGTGCCAGCAGCGAGACTAGCGGGAGGTCCTACGAGCAGTACTTC. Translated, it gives CASSETSGRSYEQYF.

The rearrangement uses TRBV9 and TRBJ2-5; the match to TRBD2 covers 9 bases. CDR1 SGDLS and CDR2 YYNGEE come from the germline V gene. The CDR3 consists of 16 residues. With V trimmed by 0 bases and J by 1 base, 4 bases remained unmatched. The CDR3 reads CASSVAAGGPQETQYF. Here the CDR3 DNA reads TGTGCCAGCAGCGTAGCAGCGGGAGGTCCCCAAGAGACCCAGTACTTC.

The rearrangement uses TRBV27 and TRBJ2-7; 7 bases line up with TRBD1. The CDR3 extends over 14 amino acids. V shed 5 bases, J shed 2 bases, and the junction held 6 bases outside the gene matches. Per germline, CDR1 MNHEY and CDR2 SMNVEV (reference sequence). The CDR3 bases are TGTGCCAGCAGTCATACAGGGGCCCCCTACGAGCAGTACTTC. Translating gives CASSHTGAPYEQYF.

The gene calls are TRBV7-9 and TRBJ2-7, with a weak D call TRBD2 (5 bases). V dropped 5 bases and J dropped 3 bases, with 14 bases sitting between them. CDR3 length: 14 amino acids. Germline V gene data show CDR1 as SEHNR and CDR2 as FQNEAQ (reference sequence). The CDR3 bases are TGTGCCAGCAGCCTTTACCGGGATTTCTACGAGCAGTACTTC. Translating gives CASSLYRDFYEQYF.

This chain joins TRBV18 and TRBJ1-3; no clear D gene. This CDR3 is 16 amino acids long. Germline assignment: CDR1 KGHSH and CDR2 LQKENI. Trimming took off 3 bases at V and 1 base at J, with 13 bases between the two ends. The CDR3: CASSPSPMRSGNTIYF. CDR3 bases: TGTGCCAGCTCACCGTCCCCCATGAGGTCTGGAAACACCATATATTTT.

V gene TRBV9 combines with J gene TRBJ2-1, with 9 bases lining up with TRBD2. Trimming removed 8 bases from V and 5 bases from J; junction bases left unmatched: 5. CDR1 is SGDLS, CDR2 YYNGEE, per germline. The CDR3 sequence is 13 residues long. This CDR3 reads CASGLASDNEQFF. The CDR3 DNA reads TGTGCCAGTGGACTAGCGAGTGACAATGAGCAGTTCTTC.

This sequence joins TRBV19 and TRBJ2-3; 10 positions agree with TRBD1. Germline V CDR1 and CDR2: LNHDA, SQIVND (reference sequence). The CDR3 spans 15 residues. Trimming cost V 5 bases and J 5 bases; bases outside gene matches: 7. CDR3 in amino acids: CASSLGQGGRDTQYF. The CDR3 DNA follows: TGTGCCAGTAGTTTAGGACAGGGGGGAAGAGATACGCAGTATTTT.

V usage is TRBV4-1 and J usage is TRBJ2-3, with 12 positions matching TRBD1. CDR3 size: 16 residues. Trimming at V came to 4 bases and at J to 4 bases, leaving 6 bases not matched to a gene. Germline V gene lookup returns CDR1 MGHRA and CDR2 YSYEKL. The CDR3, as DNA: TGCGCCAGCAGCCGGGGACAGGGGGCCAGCGCAGATACGCAGTATTTT. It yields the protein CASSRGQGASADTQYF.

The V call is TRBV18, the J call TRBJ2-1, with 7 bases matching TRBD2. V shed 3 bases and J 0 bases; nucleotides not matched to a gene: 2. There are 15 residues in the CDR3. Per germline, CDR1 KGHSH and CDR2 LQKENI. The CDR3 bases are TGTGCCAGCTCACCGCAGCGGGACTCCTACAATGAGCAGTTCTTC. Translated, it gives CASSPQRDSYNEQFF.

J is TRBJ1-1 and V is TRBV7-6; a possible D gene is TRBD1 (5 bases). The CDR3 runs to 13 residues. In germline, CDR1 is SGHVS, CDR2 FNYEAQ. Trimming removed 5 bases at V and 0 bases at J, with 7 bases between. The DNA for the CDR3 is TGTGCCAGCAGCCCGACAGTGAACACTGAAGCTTTCTTT. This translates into CASSPTVNTEAFF.

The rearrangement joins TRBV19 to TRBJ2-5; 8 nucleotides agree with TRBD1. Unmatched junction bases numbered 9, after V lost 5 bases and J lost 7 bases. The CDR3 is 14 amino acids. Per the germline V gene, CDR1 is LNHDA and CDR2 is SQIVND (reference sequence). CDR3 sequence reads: CASSSDRGYGTQYF. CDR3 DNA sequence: TGTGCCAGTAGTTCAGACAGGGGTTACGGGACCCAGTACTTC.

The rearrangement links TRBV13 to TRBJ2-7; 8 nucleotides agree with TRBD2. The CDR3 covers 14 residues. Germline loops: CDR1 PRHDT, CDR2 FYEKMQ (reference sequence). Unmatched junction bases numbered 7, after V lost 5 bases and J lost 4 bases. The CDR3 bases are TGTGCCAGCAGCCCTCGGAGCGGGAGTTACGAGCAGTACTTC. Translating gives CASSPRSGSYEQYF.

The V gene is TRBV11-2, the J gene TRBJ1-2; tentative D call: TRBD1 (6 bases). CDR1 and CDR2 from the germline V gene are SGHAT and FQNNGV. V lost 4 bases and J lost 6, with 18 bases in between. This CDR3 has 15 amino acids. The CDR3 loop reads CASSYDRSLGNGYTF. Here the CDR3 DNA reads TGTGCCAGCAGCTACGACAGGAGTCTGGGAAATGGCTACACCTTC.